What follows is one T cell receptor (beta chain) and its context. Its antigen is unidentified. This CDR3 region has 14 residues. Germline V gene sequence: CDR1 SGHRS, CDR2 YFSETQ. Deletions cut 0 bases from V and 2 bases from J, with 8 bases between. A single heparinised blood sample, averaging around 120 mL, was obtained per donor. This sample was included in a study of beta chain features in type 1 diabetes. Looking at the study overall: There were approximately 110,000,000 sorted cells examined across all samples.

TCRB transcripts that were expressed got sequenced, as all of the isolated RNA had been reverse transcribed. The data were produced by immunoSEQ multiplex PCR, yet TCRdb's version contains in-frame clones alone and is incomplete. The sample has around 160,000 clones; around 50% are singletons. Broader study findings: Within the patient group, naive, central memory and Treg TCRB repertoires appeared more similar to each other than within healthy donors. With patients and controls alike, PCR might favor shorter templates to an equal degree.

This sequence was found in a man younger than 35 in good health. Sequencing was carried out using Tregs from blood. The V and J genes are TRBV5-1 and TRBJ2-5; tentatively, D is TRBD1 (5 bases). The CDR3 loop is CASSLGQLQETQYF. CDR3 nucleotides: TGCGCCAGCAGCTTGGGACAGCTTCAAGAGACCCAGTACTTC.